This passage covers 3 T cell receptor beta chains from one sample sequenced in a study of blood T cell repertoires in COVID-19. The repertoire was sequenced with immunoSEQ multiplex PCR; TCRdb's copy has only in-frame clones and lacks some. The sample records tens of thousands of clones, roughly 91% being singletons. The sequencing input was peripheral blood. The receptors shown here come from a human donor in a cohort sampled during active COVID-19.

This clone was found a few times. The chain recombines TRBV7-9 with TRBJ2-7, with D possibly TRBD2 on 6 matching bases. The germline gives CDR1 SEHNR, CDR2 FQNEAQ (reference sequence). This CDR3 contains 16 residues. Trimming shortened V by 7 bases and J by 1 base, and 20 bases separated the two germline ends. The chain's CDR3 is CASTLTSTRKSYEQYF. The CDR3 DNA is TGTGCCAGCACCCTAACATCGACTAGAAAATCCTACGAGCAGTACTTC.

The chain employs TRBV5-1 and TRBJ2-5, with 8 nucleotides matching TRBD2. The CDR3 sequence is 12 residues long. Germline V CDR1 and CDR2: SGHRS, YFSETQ. V lost 6 bases to trimming and J lost 4 bases; unmatched junction nucleotides: 2. The CDR3 bases are TGCGCCAGCAAGCGGGGGAGAGAGACCCAGTACTTC. It yields the protein CASKRGRETQYF.

The genes are TRBV7-2 and TRBJ2-2, with a tentative D call TRBD2 (6 bases). Germline V lookup: CDR1 SGHTA, CDR2 FQGNSA. CDR3 length equals 16 residues. Trimming took 0 bases from V and 8 from J, leaving 16 bases between them. The CDR3 here is CASSLAKQGGWGELFF. DNA of the CDR3: TGTGCCAGCAGCTTAGCGAAGCAGGGAGGTTGGGGGGAGCTGTTTTTT.